This T cell receptor (beta chain) was captured in a study of identifying expanded T cells in peripheral blood. Whole-study results and caveats: Over approximately two and four weeks, about 15 and 19 clones changed, versus 1.2 between replicates.

V was clipped by 3 bases and J by 1 base; unmatched bases: 6. The CDR3 runs 16 residues. From germline, CDR1 is LNHDA and CDR2 SQIVND (reference sequence). TCRdb's copy holds only in-frame clones and misses some; the assay was immunoSEQ multiplex PCR. The sample has about 83,000 clones, approximately 89% seen once. No infections or other immune events were documented during collection. This clone was observed a single time. The antigen remains unidentified. J is TRBJ1-5 and V is TRBV19; 7 bases map to TRBD1. The clonotype originates from a person between 18 and 69 years old in good health. The source material was blood. The CDR3 nucleotides are TGTGCCAGTAGTATCTCTAGGGGGCTGAGCAATCAGCCCCAGCATTTT. Translated, it gives CASSISRGLSNQPQHF.